This TCR beta chain was profiled in a study of HIV-infected patients and healthy controls. Reverse transcription used 450 to 550 ng RNA and constant-region primers for alpha and beta. Using multiplexing indices, alpha and beta chain libraries were generated apart by chain-specific third strand synthesis. TCRdb re-called the 5' RACE reads with MiXCR, one entry per CDR3 protein. Seen here are roughly 10,000 distinct CDR3 sequences, 7% to 9% observed once, and the top ten hold about 5%. Whole blood was used without fractionation, so all unsorted peripheral T cells were included. An approximately 2.6 ml peripheral blood sample was taken for RNA. The trim removed 3 bases at V and 0 bases at J, leaving 11 bases unmatched. The CDR3 has 18 residues. By its share, this clonotype is medium-sized.

The sequence was obtained from an adult in good health. The sequenced material came from blood. This chain uses TRBV12-3 or TRBV12-4 with TRBJ2-3; 8 positions agree with TRBD2. The CDR3 loop is CASSFVGGRISSTDTQYF. For the CDR3, the DNA is TGTGCCAGCAGTTTCGTTGGCGGGAGGATTTCTAGCACAGATACGCAGTATTTT.